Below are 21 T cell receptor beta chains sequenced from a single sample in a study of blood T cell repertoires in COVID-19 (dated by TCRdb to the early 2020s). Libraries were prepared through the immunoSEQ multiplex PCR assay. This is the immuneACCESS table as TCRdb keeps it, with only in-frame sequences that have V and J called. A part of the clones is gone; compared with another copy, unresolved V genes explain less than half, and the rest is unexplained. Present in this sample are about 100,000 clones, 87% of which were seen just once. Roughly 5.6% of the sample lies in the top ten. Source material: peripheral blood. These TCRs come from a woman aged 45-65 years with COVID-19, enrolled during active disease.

The CDR3 loop reads CASSLGADYSTDTQYF. The DNA of the CDR3 is TGTGCCAGCAGCTTAGGGGCGGACTATAGCACAGATACGCAGTATTTT. The V and J genes are TRBV7-3 and TRBJ2-3; D possibly corresponds to TRBD2 (6 bases). Germline CDR1 SGHTA, CDR2 FQGTGA. V dropped 2 bases and J dropped 0 bases, with 12 bases sitting between them. The CDR3 is 16 amino acids.

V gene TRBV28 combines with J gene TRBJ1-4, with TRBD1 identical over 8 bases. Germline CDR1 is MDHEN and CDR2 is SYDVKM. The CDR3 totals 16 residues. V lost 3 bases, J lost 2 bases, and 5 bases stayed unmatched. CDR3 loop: CASSLTGVLTNEKLFF. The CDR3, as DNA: TGTGCCAGCAGTTTGACAGGGGTCTTGACTAATGAAAAACTGTTTTTT.

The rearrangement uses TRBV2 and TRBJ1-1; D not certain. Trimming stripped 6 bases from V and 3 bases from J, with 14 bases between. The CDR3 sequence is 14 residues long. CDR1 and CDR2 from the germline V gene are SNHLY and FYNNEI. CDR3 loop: CASRVDGGDTEAFF. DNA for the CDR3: TGTGCCAGCAGGGTCGACGGCGGGGACACTGAAGCTTTCTTT.

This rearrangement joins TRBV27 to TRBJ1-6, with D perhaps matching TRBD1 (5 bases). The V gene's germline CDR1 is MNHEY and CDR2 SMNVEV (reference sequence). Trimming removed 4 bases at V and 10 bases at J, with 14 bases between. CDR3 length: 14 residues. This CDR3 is CASSWRQGISPLHF. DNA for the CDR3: TGTGCCAGCAGTTGGCGGCAGGGTATCTCACCCCTCCACTTT.

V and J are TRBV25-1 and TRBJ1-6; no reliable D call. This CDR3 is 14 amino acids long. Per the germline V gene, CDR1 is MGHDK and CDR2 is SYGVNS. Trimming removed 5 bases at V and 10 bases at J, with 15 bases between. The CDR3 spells CASSPPRGYSPLHF. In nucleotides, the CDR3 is TGTGCCAGCAGTCCTCCTCGCGGGTACTCACCCCTCCACTTT.

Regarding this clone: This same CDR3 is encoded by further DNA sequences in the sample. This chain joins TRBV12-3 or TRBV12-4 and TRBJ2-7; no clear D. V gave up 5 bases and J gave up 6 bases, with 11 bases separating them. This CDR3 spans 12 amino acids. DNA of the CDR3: TGTGCCAGCAGTCCTCGGAGCTTCGAGCAGTACTTC. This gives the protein CASSPRSFEQYF.

DNA of the CDR3: TGTGCCAGCAGCCAGGCCCCCGACTCCTATAATTCACCCCTCCACTTT. It is translated as CASSQAPDSYNSPLHF. V is TRBV5-6 and J is TRBJ1-6; no clear D. The CDR3 contains 16 residues. V shed 4 bases and J shed 0 bases, with 11 bases lying between them. Germline values: CDR1 SGHDT, CDR2 YYEEEE.

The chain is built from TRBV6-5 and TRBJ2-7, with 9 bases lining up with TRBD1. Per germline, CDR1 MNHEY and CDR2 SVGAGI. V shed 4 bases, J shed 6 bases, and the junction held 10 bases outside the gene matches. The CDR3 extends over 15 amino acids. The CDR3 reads CASSSPGQGGGEQYF. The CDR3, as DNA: TGTGCCAGCAGTTCTCCGGGACAGGGAGGGGGCGAGCAGTACTTC.

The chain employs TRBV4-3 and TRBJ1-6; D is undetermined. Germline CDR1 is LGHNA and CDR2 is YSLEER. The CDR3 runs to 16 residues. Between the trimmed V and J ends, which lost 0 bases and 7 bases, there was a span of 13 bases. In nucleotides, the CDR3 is TGCGCCAGCAGCCAAGATAAATCCCCCCTGAATTCACCCCTCCACTTT. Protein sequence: CASSQDKSPLNSPLHF.

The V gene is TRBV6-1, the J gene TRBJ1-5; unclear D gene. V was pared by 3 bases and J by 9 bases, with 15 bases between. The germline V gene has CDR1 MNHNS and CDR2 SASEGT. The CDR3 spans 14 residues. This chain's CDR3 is CASSESLSVRPQHF. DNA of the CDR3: TGTGCCAGCAGTGAGAGCCTTTCGGTAAGGCCCCAGCATTTT.

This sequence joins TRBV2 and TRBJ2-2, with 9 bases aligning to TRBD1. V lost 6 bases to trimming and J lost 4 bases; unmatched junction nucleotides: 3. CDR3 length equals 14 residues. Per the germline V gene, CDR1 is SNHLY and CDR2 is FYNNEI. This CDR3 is CASSGTGLTGELFF. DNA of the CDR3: TGTGCCAGCAGCGGGACAGGGCTCACCGGGGAGCTGTTTTTT. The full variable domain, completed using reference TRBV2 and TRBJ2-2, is EPEVTQTPSHQVTQMGQEVILRCVPISNHLYFYWYRQILGQKVEFLVSFYNNEISEKSEIFDDQFSVERPDGSNFTLKIRSTKLEDSAMYFCASSGTGLTGELFFGEGSRLTVL.

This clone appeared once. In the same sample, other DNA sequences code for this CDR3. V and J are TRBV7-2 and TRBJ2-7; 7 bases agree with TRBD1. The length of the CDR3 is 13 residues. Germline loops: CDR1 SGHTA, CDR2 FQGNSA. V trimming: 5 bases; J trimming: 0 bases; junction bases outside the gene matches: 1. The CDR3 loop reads CASSPGGSYEQYF. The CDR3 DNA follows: TGTGCCAGCAGCCCAGGGGGCTCCTACGAGCAGTACTTC. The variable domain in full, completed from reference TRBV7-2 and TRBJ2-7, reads GAGVSQSPSNKVTEKGKDVELRCDPISGHTALYWYRQSLGQGLEFLIYFQGNSAPDKSGLPSDRFSAERTGGSVSTLTIQRTQQEDSAVYLCASSPGGSYEQYFGPGTRLTVT.

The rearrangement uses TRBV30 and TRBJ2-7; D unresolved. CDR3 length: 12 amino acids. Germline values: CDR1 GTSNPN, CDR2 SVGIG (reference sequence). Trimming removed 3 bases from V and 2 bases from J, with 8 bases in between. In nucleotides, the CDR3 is TGTGCCTGGAGCGCTAAGACCTACGAGCAGTACTTC. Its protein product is CAWSAKTYEQYF. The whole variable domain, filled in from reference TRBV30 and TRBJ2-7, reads SQTIHQWPATLVQPVGSPLSLECTVEGTSNPNLYWYRQAAGRGLQLLFYSVGIGQISSEVPQNLSASRPQDRQFILSSKKLLLSDSGFYLCAWSAKTYEQYFGPGTRLTVT.

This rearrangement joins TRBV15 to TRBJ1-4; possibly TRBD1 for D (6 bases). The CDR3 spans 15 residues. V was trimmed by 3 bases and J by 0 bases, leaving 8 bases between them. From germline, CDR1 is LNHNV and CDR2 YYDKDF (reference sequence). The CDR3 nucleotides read TGTGCCACCAGCAGGGACAGAGCAACTAATGAAAAACTGTTTTTT. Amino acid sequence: CATSRDRATNEKLFF.

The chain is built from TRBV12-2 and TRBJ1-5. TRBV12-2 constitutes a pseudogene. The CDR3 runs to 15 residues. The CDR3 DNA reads TGTGCAAGTCGCTTACCGGGTGATAGCAATCAGCCCCAGCATTTT. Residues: CASRLPGDSNQPQHF.

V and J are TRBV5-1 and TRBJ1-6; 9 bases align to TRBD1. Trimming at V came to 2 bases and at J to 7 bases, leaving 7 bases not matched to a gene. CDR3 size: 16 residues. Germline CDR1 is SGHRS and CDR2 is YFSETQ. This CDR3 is CASSLDRGIRNSPLHF. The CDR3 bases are TGCGCCAGCAGCTTAGACAGGGGGATTCGGAATTCACCCCTCCACTTT.

The CDR3 DNA sequence: TGCAGCGCCCGCAGGACAGGGACCCCCTCGGAGGAGCAGTACTTC. It is translated as CSARRTGTPSEEQYF. The chain combines TRBV29-1 with TRBJ2-7, with 8 bases that match TRBD1. Trimming removed 7 bases from V and 7 bases from J; junction bases left unmatched: 18. From germline, CDR1 is SQVTM and CDR2 ANQGSEA. This CDR3 spans 15 amino acids.

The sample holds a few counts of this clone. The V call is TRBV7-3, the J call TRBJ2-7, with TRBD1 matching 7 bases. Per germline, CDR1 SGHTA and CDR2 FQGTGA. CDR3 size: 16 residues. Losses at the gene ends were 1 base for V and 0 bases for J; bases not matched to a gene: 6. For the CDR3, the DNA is TGTGCCAGCAGCTTAAAAGGGACAGCAAACTCCTACGAGCAGTACTTC. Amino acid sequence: CASSLKGTANSYEQYF.

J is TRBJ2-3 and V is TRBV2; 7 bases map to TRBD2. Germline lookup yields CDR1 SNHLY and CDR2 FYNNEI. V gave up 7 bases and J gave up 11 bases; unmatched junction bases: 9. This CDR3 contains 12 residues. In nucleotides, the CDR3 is TGTGCCAGCACGGCGGGGGTCGTGGGGCAGTATTTT. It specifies CASTAGVVGQYF. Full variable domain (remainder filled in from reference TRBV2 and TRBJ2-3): EPEVTQTPSHQVTQMGQEVILRCVPISNHLYFYWYRQILGQKVEFLVSFYNNEISEKSEIFDDQFSVERPDGSNFTLKIRSTKLEDSAMYFCASTAGVVGQYFGPGTRLTVL.

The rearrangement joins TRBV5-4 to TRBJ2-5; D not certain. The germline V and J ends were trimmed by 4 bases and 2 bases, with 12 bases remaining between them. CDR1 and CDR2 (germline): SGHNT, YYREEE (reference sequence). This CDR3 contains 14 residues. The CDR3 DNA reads TGTGCCAGCAGCCGCCAAGACTCACAAGAGACCCAGTACTTC. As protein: CASSRQDSQETQYF. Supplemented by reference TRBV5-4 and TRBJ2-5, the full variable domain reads ETGVTQSPTHLIKTRGQQVTLRCSSQSGHNTVSWYQQALGQGPQFIFQYYREEENGRGNFPPRFSGLQFPNYSSELNVNALELDDSALYLCASSRQDSQETQYFGPGTRLLVL.

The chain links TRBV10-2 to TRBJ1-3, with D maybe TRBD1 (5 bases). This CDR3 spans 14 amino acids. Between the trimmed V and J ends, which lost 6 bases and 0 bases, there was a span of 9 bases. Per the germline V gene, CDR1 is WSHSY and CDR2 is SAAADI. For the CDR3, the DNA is TGCGCCAGCAGCGCCGACAGCTCTGGAAACACCATATATTTT. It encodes CASSADSSGNTIYF.